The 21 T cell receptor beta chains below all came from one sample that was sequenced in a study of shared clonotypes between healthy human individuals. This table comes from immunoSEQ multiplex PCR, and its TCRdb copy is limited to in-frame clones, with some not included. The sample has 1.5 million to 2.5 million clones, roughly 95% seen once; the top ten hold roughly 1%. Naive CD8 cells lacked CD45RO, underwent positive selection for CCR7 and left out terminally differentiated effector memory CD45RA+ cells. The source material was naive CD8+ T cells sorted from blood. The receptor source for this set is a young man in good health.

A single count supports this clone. CDR3 DNA sequence: TGTGCCAGCAGACAGGGTTTCGAGGCCCAGCATTTT. This translates into CASRQGFEAQHF. V and J are TRBV2 and TRBJ1-5; D might be TRBD1 (6 bases). CDR1 and CDR2 (germline): SNHLY, FYNNEI. The CDR3 runs 12 residues. Trimming took 6 bases from V and 11 from J, leaving 14 bases between them.

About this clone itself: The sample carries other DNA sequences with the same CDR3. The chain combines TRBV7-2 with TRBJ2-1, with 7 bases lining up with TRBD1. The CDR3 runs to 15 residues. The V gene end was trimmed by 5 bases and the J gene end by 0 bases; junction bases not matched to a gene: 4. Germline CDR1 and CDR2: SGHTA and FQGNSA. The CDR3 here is CASSPDRSSYNEQFF. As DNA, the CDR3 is TGTGCCAGCAGCCCGGACAGGAGCTCCTACAATGAGCAGTTCTTC. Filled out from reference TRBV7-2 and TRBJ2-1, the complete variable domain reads GAGVSQSPSNKVTEKGKDVELRCDPISGHTALYWYRQSLGQGLEFLIYFQGNSAPDKSGLPSDRFSAERTGGSVSTLTIQRTQQEDSAVYLCASSPDRSSYNEQFFGPGTRLTVL.

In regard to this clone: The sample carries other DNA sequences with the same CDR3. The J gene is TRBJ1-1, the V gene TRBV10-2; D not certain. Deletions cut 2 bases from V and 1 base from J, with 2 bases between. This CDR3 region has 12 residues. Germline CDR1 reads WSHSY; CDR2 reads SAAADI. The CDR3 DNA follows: TGCGCCAGCAGTGAGGGGAACACTGAAGCTTTCTTT. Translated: CASSEGNTEAFF.

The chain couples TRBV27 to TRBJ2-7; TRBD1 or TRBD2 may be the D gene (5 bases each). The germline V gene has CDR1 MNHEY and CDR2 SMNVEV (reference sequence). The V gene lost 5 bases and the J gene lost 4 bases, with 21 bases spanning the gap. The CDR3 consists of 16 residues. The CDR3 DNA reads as TGTGCCAGCAGTCCGTCGTACGGGGCGCAGGCATACGAGCAGTACTTC. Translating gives CASSPSYGAQAYEQYF.

CDR3 sequence: CASSRGGDTQYF. In DNA, the CDR3 is TGTGCCAGCAGTAGGGGAGGAGATACGCAGTATTTT. The rearrangement joins TRBV6-5 to TRBJ2-3, with D maybe TRBD2 (6 bases). Trimming stripped 5 bases from V and 5 bases from J, with 8 bases between. Per the germline V gene, CDR1 is MNHEY and CDR2 is SVGAGI. CDR3 length: 12 residues.

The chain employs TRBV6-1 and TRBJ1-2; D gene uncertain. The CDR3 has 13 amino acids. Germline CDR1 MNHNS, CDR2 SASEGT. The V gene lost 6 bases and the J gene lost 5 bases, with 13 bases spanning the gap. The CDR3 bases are TGTGCCAGCAGGAGGGAGGGTGGATATGGCTACACCTTC. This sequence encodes CASRREGGYGYTF.

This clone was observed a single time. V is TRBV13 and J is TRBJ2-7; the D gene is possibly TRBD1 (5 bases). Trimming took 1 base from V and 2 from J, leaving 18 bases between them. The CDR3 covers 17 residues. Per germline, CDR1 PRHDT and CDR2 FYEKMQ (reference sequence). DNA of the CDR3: TGTGCCAGCAGCTTAGCTTCTTTCGGGCAGGGCCCCTACGAGCAGTACTTC. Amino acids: CASSLASFGQGPYEQYF.

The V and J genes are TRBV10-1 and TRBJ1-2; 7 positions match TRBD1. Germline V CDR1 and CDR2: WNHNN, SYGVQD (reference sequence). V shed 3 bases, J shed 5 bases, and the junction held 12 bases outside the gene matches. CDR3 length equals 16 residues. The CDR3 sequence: CASSDRRQGGKYGYTF. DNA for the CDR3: TGCGCCAGCAGTGACCGCCGACAGGGAGGTAAATATGGCTACACCTTC.

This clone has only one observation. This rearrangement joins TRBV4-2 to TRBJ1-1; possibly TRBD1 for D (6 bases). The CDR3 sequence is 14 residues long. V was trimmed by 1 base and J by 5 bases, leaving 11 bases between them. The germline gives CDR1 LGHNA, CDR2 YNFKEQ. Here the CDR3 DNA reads TGTGCCAGCAGCCAAGCGGGGGGCGAGACTGAAGCTTTCTTT. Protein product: CASSQAGGETEAFF.

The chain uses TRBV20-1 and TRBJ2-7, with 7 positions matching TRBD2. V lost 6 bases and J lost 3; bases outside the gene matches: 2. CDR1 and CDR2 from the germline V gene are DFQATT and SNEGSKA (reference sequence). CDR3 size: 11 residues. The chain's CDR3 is CSAWEGYEQYF. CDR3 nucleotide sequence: TGCAGTGCGTGGGAGGGCTACGAGCAGTACTTC.

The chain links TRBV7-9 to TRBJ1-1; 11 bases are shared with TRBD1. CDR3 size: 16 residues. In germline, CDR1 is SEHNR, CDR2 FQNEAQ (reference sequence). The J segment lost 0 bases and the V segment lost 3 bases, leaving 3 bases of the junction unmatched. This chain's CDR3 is CASSFGQGAMNTEAFF. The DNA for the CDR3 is TGTGCCAGCAGCTTCGGACAGGGGGCCATGAACACTGAAGCTTTCTTT.

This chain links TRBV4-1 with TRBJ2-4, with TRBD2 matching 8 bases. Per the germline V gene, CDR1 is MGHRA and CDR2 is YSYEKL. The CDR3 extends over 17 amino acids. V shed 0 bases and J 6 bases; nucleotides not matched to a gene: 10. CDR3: CASSQDDPGGAVNIQYF. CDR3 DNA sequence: TGCGCCAGCAGCCAAGATGACCCCGGGGGGGCAGTAAACATTCAGTACTTC.

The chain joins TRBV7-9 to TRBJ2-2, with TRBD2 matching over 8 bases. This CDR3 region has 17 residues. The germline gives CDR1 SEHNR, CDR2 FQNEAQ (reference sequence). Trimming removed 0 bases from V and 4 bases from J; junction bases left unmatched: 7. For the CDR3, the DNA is TGTGCCAGCAGCTTAGCGGATGCGGGGGGCGGCACCGGGGAGCTGTTTTTT. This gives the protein CASSLADAGGGTGELFF.

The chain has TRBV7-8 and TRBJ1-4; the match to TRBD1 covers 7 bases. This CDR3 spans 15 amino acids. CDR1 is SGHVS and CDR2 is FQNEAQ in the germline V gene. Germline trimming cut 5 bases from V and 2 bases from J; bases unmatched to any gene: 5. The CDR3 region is CASSREQGTNEKLFF. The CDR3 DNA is TGTGCCAGCAGCCGCGAACAGGGGACTAATGAAAAACTGTTTTTT. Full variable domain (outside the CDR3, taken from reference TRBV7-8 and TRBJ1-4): GAGVSQSPRYKVAKRGQDVALRCDPISGHVSLFWYQQALGQGPEFLTYFQNEAQLDKSGLPSDRFFAERPEGSVSTLKIQRTQQEDSAVYLCASSREQGTNEKLFFGSGTQLSVL.

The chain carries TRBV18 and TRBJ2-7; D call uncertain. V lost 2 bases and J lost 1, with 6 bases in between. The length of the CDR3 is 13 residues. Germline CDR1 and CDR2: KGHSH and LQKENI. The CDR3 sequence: CASSPGRSYEQYF. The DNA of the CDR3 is TGTGCCAGCTCACCAGGACGGTCCTACGAGCAGTACTTC.

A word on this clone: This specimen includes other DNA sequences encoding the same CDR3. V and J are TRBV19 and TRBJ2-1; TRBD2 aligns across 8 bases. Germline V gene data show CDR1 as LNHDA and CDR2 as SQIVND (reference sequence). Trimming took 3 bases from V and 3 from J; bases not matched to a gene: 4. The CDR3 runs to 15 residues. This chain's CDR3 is CASSIGTSGYNEQFF. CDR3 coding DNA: TGTGCCAGTAGTATCGGGACTAGTGGCTACAATGAGCAGTTCTTC.

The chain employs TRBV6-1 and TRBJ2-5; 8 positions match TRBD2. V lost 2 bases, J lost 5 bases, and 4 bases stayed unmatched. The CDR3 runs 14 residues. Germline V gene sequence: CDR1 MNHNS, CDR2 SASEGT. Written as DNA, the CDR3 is TGTGCCAGCAGTGAATCGGGGGGGCGGGAGACCCAGTACTTC. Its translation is CASSESGGRETQYF.

The chain's CDR3 is CASSQEMGVDEQFF. The CDR3 DNA sequence: TGCGCCAGCAGCCAAGAGATGGGGGTCGATGAGCAGTTCTTC. The J gene is TRBJ2-1, the V gene TRBV4-1, with D possibly being TRBD1 or TRBD2 (5 bases each). CDR1 and CDR2 (germline): MGHRA, YSYEKL. Trimming pared 0 bases from V and 8 bases from J, leaving 11 bases between. The CDR3 contains 14 residues.

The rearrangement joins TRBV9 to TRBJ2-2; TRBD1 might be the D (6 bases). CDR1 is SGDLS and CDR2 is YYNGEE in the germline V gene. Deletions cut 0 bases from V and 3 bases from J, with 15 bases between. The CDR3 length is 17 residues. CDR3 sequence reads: CASSVASRQADTGELFF. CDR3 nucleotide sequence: TGTGCCAGCAGCGTAGCCTCCCGACAGGCGGACACCGGGGAGCTGTTTTTT.

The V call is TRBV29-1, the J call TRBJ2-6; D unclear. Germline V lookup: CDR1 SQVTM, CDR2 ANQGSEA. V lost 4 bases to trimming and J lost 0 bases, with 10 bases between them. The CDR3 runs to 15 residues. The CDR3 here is CSVGLEYSGANVLTF. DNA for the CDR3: TGCAGCGTTGGGCTGGAGTACTCTGGGGCCAACGTCCTGACTTTC.

This CDR3 is CASSWNSGKVFGEQYF. The CDR3 nucleotides are TGCGCCAGCAGCTGGAATAGCGGGAAGGTTTTCGGCGAGCAGTACTTC. The gene calls are TRBV5-1 and TRBJ2-7; 8 nucleotides match TRBD2. V trimming: 3 bases; J trimming: 6 bases; junction bases outside the gene matches: 14. This CDR3 is 16 amino acids long. Germline CDR1 and CDR2: SGHRS and YFSETQ.